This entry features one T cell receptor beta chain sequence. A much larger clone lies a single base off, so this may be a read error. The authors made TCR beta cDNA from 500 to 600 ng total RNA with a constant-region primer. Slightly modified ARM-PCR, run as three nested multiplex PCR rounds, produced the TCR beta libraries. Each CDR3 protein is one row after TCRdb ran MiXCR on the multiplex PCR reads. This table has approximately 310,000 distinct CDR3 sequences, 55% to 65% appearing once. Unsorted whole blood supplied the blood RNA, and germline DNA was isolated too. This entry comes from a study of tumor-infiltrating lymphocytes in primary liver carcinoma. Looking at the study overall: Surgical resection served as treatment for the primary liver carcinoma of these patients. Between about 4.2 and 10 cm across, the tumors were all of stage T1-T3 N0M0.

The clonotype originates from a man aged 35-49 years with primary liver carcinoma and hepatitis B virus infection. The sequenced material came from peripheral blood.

CDR3 residues: CASSYSNTRPAYEQYF. CDR3 nucleotides: TGTGCCAGCAGTTACTCGAATACACGGCCGGCCTACGAGCAGTACTTC. The chain carries TRBV6-6 and TRBJ2-7; D gene unclear. There are 16 residues in the CDR3. V was pared by 0 bases and J by 2 bases, with 14 bases between. In germline, CDR1 is MNHNY, CDR2 SVGAGI (reference sequence).